This T cell receptor beta chain was retrieved from a study of tumor and adjacent non-tumor tissue in lung cancer. Study-level background: Histology: 12 adenocarcinoma, a couple of squamous cell carcinoma, 1 small cell lung cancer. Stage I to III disease affected ten to eleven men and several women aged about 30 to 85. Around 4.4 million productive TCRbeta reads were obtained per sample on average. Study-wide results and caveats: Significantly higher TCR diversity was found in tumor than normal lung.

CDR3 length equals 16 residues. Germline-derived CDR1 and CDR2 are DFQATT and SNEGSKA (reference sequence). Trimming pared 5 bases from V and 1 base from J, leaving 19 bases between. With regard to this clonotype: Antigen: not known.

The library came from three nested PCR rounds adapted from ARM-PCR protocols. TCRdb re-analysed the multiplex PCR reads in MiXCR, keeping a single row per CDR3 protein. The top ten hold approximately 25% of the sample, which has about 200,000 distinct CDR3 sequences, about two thirds seen once. RNA was extracted from bulk tissue without any cell sorting. The sequenced material came from lung tumor tissue. This chain joins TRBV20-1 and TRBJ2-3; D remains ambiguous. This sequence originates from a man aged 60 to 69 with non-small cell lung cancer. CDR3 sequence reads: CSALKASPSRTDTQYF. CDR3 DNA: TGCAGTGCTCTCAAAGCGTCCCCCTCTCGCACAGATACGCAGTATTTT.